Sequencing of this TCR beta chain was carried out in a study of blood T cells in healthy people across ages. The CDR3 length is 16 residues. Trimming took 4 bases from V and 2 from J; bases not matched to a gene: 11. Per germline, CDR1 DFQATT and CDR2 SNEGSKA (reference sequence). A sample-barcoded 5' primer and a J-beta primer mix were used in a second PCR of roughly 7 to 11 cycles. A single record per CDR3 protein comes from TCRdb applying MiXCR to the 5' RACE reads. The table records 1,500,000 or so distinct CDR3 sequences, less than 45% of them present only once. Sequenced material: blood. The chain joins TRBV20-1 to TRBJ2-3; TRBD2 agrees at 8 bases. This receptor was taken from a young woman in good health. For the CDR3, the DNA is TGCAGTGCTACCCGCGGGGGGCCTCACCTCACAGATACGCAGTATTTT. Amino acid sequence: CSATRGGPHLTDTQYF.